These 24 T cell receptor delta chains were sequenced from one sample in a study of Vδ1+ human thymocytes (dated by TCRdb to between 2018 and 2020). General study outcomes and caveats: Unlike the oligoclonal repertoires in peripheral blood, the thymic TRG and TRD repertoires appeared highly polyclonal, with Gaussian CDR3 length distributions.

Sequencing was carried out with an Illumina MiSeq. RNA extraction was performed with the RNeasy mini kit, and reverse transcription was done with Superscript III. CDR3 amplicons were produced by multiplex PCR using pooled V-gene forward primers and a constant-region reverse primer with Illumina adaptor overhangs. The public reads were reprocessed by TCRdb using CATT, and rows of matching DNA were later combined. The sample records 45,000 to 75,000 delta-chain clones, around 16% of which are singletons. Approximately 0.4% of the sample lies in the top ten. These receptors are not linked to any known antigen. Material: Vdelta1+ gamma-delta thymocytes from the thymus. What this sample's cell subset or site label stands for: FACS-sorted CD3+ TCRalphabeta- TCRVdelta1+ TCRVdelta2- thymocytes. These receptors were collected from a girl under three years old who had congenital heart surgery.

This clone came up a few times. This chain connects TRDV1 to TRDJ1; D gene unclear. The CDR3 extends over 20 amino acids. Trimming removed 1 base at V and 0 bases at J, with 24 bases between. Germline CDR1 is TSWWSYY and CDR2 is QGS. Written as DNA, the CDR3 is TGTGCTCTTGGGGAACCTCCATCCGTAGTCAAGGTACCGTACACCGATAAACTCATCTTT. It specifies CALGEPPSVVKVPYTDKLIF.

The sample holds a few counts of this clone. The rearrangement joins TRDV1 to TRDJ1, with 10 bases lining up with TRDD3. After removal of 2 bases from V and 10 bases from J, the junction contained 13 bases not matched to a gene. The CDR3 extends over 16 amino acids. Germline values: CDR1 TSWWSYY, CDR2 QGS. The chain's CDR3 is CALGEEGLGDRRRLIF. For the CDR3, the DNA is TGTGCTCTTGGGGAAGAGGGACTGGGGGATCGACGCCGACTCATCTTT.

This chain connects TRDV1 to TRDJ1; 12 bases match TRDD3. CDR1 is TSWWSYY, CDR2 QGS, per germline. With V trimmed by 2 bases and J by 3 bases, 31 bases remained unmatched. There are 25 residues in the CDR3. The CDR3 DNA reads as TGTGCTCTTGGGGAAACGTATCCGCTACGCGACTACGGTAACTGGGGGATACCCCCTCCCGATAAACTCATCTTT. Translation: CALGETYPLRDYGNWGIPPPDKLIF.

In this sample, this clone turned up a few times. The V and J genes are TRDV1 and TRDJ1; 11 nucleotides align to TRDD3. J lost 0 bases, V lost 0 bases, and 18 bases had no gene match. The germline CDR1 and CDR2 sequences are TSWWSYY and QGS. The CDR3 consists of 22 residues. DNA of the CDR3: TGTGCTCTTGGGGAACTCTTCGGTCCTACAATTCTGGGGGATACTTACACCGATAAACTCATCTTT. Protein sequence: CALGELFGPTILGDTYTDKLIF.

The chain carries TRDV1 and TRDJ1; D gene ambiguous. V shed 0 bases and J shed 6 bases, with 8 bases lying between them. CDR1 TSWWSYY and CDR2 QGS come from the germline V gene. The CDR3 has 13 residues. The CDR3 coding sequence is TGTGCTCTTGGGGAACTAGAAGGATATAAACTCATCTTT. The encoded protein is CALGELEGYKLIF.

Only a few counts were recorded for this clone. The chain recombines TRDV1 with TRDJ1; D is perhaps TRDD2 or TRDD3 (5 bases each). This CDR3 comprises 20 residues. The V end lost 3 bases, the J end lost 0 bases, and 26 bases lay between the germline ends. Germline V gives CDR1 TSWWSYY, CDR2 QGS. The CDR3: CALGDPLLRTGGSYTDKLIF. CDR3 DNA: TGTGCTCTTGGGGACCCCCTTCTACGTACTGGAGGTTCGTACACCGATAAACTCATCTTT.

The gene calls are TRDV1 and TRDJ1, with TRDD3 identical over 10 bases. Germline-derived CDR1 and CDR2 are TSWWSYY and QGS. The CDR3 length is 21 residues. J lost 0 bases, V lost 0 bases, and 16 bases had no gene match. The CDR3 loop reads CALGELPTRGGGYSYTDKLIF. The CDR3 nucleotides read TGTGCTCTTGGGGAACTTCCTACTCGGGGTGGGGGATACTCGTACACCGATAAACTCATCTTT.

This chain joins TRDV1 and TRDJ1; tentatively, D is TRDD2 (6 bases). From germline, CDR1 is TSWWSYY and CDR2 QGS. Between the trimmed V and J ends, which lost 4 bases and 0 bases, there was a span of 21 bases. This CDR3 region has 18 residues. The CDR3 nucleotides read TGTGCTCTTGGGGTCTTTCCTTCCCTGGGACCGAACACCGATAAACTCATCTTT. Protein: CALGVFPSLGPNTDKLIF.

A remark on this clone: Other DNA variants within this sample encode the same CDR3. The chain employs TRDV1 and TRDJ1; 8 bases map to TRDD3. There are 23 residues in the CDR3. Germline assignment: CDR1 TSWWSYY and CDR2 QGS. The J segment lost 4 bases and the V segment lost 6 bases, leaving 34 bases of the junction unmatched. In DNA, the CDR3 is TGTGCTCTTGGAGAAAAAAGCCTACTACAAAGTTCAACTGGGGGTCATACGGTCGATAAACTCATCTTT. Amino acid sequence: CALGEKSLLQSSTGGHTVDKLIF.

Only a few counts were recorded for this clone. The chain links TRDV1 to TRDJ1; 8 bases agree with TRDD2. Germline V gene lookup returns CDR1 TSWWSYY and CDR2 QGS. The V segment lost 2 bases and the J segment 3 bases; nucleotides outside the gene matches: 20. CDR3 length: 20 residues. Written as DNA, the CDR3 is TGTGCTCTTGGGGAAGTAAAGTCGCCCTTCCTAAGGTACTGGGCCGATAAACTCATCTTT. It encodes CALGEVKSPFLRYWADKLIF.

This chain joins TRDV1 and TRDJ1; 9 bases map to TRDD3. The ends lost 1 base at V and 3 bases at J; junction bases unmatched: 24. There are 22 residues in the CDR3. Germline-derived CDR1 and CDR2 are TSWWSYY and QGS. This CDR3 is CALGEHRILGEYGMSRADKLIF. The CDR3 region has the DNA TGTGCTCTTGGGGAACATCGTATACTGGGGGAGTACGGGATGTCGAGGGCCGATAAACTCATCTTT.

This clone was counted at least ten times. This chain uses TRAV29/DV5 with TRDJ1; TRDD2 aligns across 8 bases. This CDR3 is built from 18 residues. Germline CDR1 is NSMFDY and CDR2 is ISSIKDK. Trimming removed 0 bases from V and 3 bases from J; junction bases left unmatched: 16. The CDR3 sequence is CAASALPTGRRFADKLIF. CDR3 DNA sequence: TGTGCAGCAAGCGCGCTTCCTACTGGAAGACGTTTCGCCGATAAACTCATCTTT.

This clone occurred a few times. The chain employs TRDV1 and TRDJ1; D is ambiguous. With 4 bases removed from V and 3 bases from J, the gap between germline ends came to 18 bases. This CDR3 region has 16 residues. CDR1 TSWWSYY and CDR2 QGS come from the germline V gene. The CDR3 DNA reads TGTGCTCTTGGGGCGCTAATGACTGCAGACGCCGATAAACTCATCTTT. It codes for CALGALMTADADKLIF.

This clone turned up a few times. The gene calls are TRDV1 and TRDJ1; D may be TRDD3 (10 bases). Trimming removed 0 bases at V and 0 bases at J, with 29 bases between. The CDR3 loop spans 22 amino acids. The germline gives CDR1 TSWWSYY, CDR2 QGS. The CDR3 region has the DNA TGTGCTCTTGGGGAACTGGCCTTCCTACGGACTGGGGGATCTCAGAACACCGATAAACTCATCTTT. Translating it yields CALGELAFLRTGGSQNTDKLIF.

The chain employs TRDV1 and TRDJ1; tentatively, D is TRDD2 (5 bases). V was shortened by 5 bases and J by 2 bases, with 15 bases between the two germline ends. From germline, CDR1 is TSWWSYY and CDR2 QGS. The CDR3 covers 15 residues. CDR3 in amino acids: CALGNAPTSTDKLIF. The DNA of the CDR3 is TGTGCTCTTGGGAATGCCCCTACTTCTACCGATAAACTCATCTTT.

There are a few counts of this clone. The rearrangement uses TRDV1 and TRDJ1, with D perhaps matching TRDD2 or TRDD3 (6 bases each). Germline V lookup: CDR1 TSWWSYY, CDR2 QGS. The CDR3 extends over 22 amino acids. Trimming left V 2 bases short and J 9 bases short, with 40 bases between. CDR3: CALGETDPPSSHDGGPSPQLIF. As DNA, the CDR3 is TGTGCTCTTGGGGAAACGGATCCCCCCTCCTCGCATGATGGGGGGCCTTCCCCTCAACTCATCTTT.

This clone was detected only a few times. This sequence joins TRDV1 and TRDJ1; 12 bases are a match to TRDD3. Germline trimming cut 3 bases from V and 2 bases from J; bases unmatched to any gene: 13. Germline values: CDR1 TSWWSYY, CDR2 QGS. The CDR3 runs to 19 residues. This chain's CDR3 is CALGEPNPLLGDTTDKLIF. The CDR3 nucleotides are TGTGCTCTTGGGGAGCCCAATCCGTTACTGGGGGATACAACCGATAAACTCATCTTT.

The V gene is TRDV1, the J gene TRDJ1; 7 bases agree with TRDD3. Per the germline V gene, CDR1 is TSWWSYY and CDR2 is QGS. V shed 7 bases and J 3 bases; nucleotides not matched to a gene: 20. This CDR3 has 18 amino acids. The CDR3 region is CALAPTSGIRFRADKLIF. In DNA form, the CDR3 reads TGTGCTCTTGCCCCCACTTCGGGGATAAGGTTTAGGGCCGATAAACTCATCTTT.

The V gene is TRAV29/DV5, the J gene TRDJ1; the D gene is possibly TRDD3 (6 bases). The CDR3 runs to 17 residues. Germline V CDR1 and CDR2: NSMFDY, ISSIKDK. V lost 4 bases to trimming and J lost 0 bases, with 22 bases between them. As DNA, the CDR3 is TGTGCAGCAGAGGGATTGGACGGGCTGGGGTACACCGATAAACTCATCTTT. Its protein product is CAAEGLDGLGYTDKLIF.

This chain connects TRDV1 to TRDJ1; maybe TRDD3 (5 bases). The V gene lost 0 bases and the J gene lost 0 bases, with 26 bases spanning the gap. The CDR3 length is 21 residues. CDR1 TSWWSYY and CDR2 QGS come from the germline V gene. CDR3 region: CALGELPPTCPSPGYTDKLIF. CDR3 DNA sequence: TGTGCTCTTGGGGAACTGCCCCCAACATGCCCAAGCCCTGGGTACACCGATAAACTCATCTTT.

V and J are TRDV1 and TRDJ1; 11 nucleotides line up with TRDD3. The CDR3 consists of 18 residues. The V and J ends lost 1 base and 7 bases, in that order; junction bases with no gene match: 14. Germline V gene data show CDR1 as TSWWSYY and CDR2 as QGS. CDR3 sequence reads: CALGEPAVLGDRCCKLIF. The CDR3 DNA is TGTGCTCTTGGGGAACCCGCAGTACTGGGGGATAGGTGTTGTAAACTCATCTTT.

The rearrangement uses TRDV1 and TRDJ1; 7 bases are a match to TRDD3. Germline V gene sequence: CDR1 TSWWSYY, CDR2 QGS. The CDR3 runs 20 residues. With 2 bases clipped from V and 7 bases from J, the junction kept 25 bases outside the gene matches. CDR3 nucleotide sequence: TGTGCTCTTGGGGAAGCTTCCCTGATCAACGGGGATAAAATGACGGGTAAACTCATCTTT. Residues: CALGEASLINGDKMTGKLIF.

The V gene is TRDV1, the J gene TRDJ1; 9 bases agree with TRDD3. V gave up 1 base and J gave up 1 base; unmatched junction bases: 19. The germline V gene encodes CDR1 TSWWSYY and CDR2 QGS. This CDR3 is 21 amino acids long. The CDR3 reads CALGEQTPTPFYWGTTDKLIF. The DNA for the CDR3 is TGTGCTCTTGGGGAACAAACTCCTACCCCGTTTTACTGGGGGACCACCGATAAACTCATCTTT.

The V and J genes are TRDV2 and TRDJ1; 7 nucleotides align to TRDD3. Germline CDR1 reads GEAIGNYY; CDR2 reads EKD. V was clipped by 0 bases and J by 0 bases; unmatched bases: 15. This CDR3 has 19 amino acids. CDR3 protein: CACDTGNHFWGYYTDKLIF. The DNA for the CDR3 is TGTGCCTGTGACACCGGCAACCACTTCTGGGGGTATTACACCGATAAACTCATCTTT.